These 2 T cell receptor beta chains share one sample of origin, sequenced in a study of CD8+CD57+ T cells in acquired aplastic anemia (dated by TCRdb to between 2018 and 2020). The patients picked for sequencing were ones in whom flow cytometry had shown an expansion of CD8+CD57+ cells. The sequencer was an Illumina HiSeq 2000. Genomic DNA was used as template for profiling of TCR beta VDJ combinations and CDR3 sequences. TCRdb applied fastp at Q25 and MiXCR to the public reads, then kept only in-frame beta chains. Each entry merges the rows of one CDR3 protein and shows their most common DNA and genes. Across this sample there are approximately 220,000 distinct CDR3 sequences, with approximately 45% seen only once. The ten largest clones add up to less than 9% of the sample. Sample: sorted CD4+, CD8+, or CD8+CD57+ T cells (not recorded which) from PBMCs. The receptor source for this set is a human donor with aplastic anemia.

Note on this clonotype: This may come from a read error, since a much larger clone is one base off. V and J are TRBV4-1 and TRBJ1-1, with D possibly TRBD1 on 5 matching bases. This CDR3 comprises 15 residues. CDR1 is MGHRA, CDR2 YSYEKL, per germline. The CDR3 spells CASSQEAGTNTEALF. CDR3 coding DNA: TGCGCCAGCAGCCAAGAGGCAGGGACGAACACTGAAGCTCTCTTT.

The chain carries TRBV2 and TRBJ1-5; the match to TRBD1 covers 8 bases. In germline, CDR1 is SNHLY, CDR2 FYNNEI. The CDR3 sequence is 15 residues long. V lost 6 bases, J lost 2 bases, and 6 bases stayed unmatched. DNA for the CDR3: TGTGCCAGCAGCGACAGGGGAGTGGGCAATCAGCCCCAGCATTTT. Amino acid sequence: CASSDRGVGNQPQHF.